This TCR beta chain was captured by sequencing in a study of control samples from healthy donors and cancer patients. Generated by immunoSEQ multiplex PCR, the TCRdb table keeps only in-frame clones and is missing some. In the table there are 130,000 or so clones, around 94% of which are singletons. Germline V lookup: CDR1 SGHDN, CDR2 FVKESK. Trimming cost V 3 bases and J 10 bases; bases outside gene matches: 9. The CDR3 length is 15 residues. The V and J genes are TRBV14 and TRBJ2-1; 10 bases align to TRBD1. The TCR originated in a man aged 40-50 years in good health. Material for sequencing was blood. The CDR3 is CASSQIDRGRREQFF. The CDR3 bases are TGTGCCAGCAGCCAGATAGACAGGGGGCGTAGGGAGCAGTTCTTC.